The present T cell receptor (beta chain) was sequenced within a study of blood T cell repertoires in COVID-19. This clone has only one observation. V gave up 5 bases and J gave up 2 bases; unmatched junction bases: 7. The CDR3 totals 15 residues. Germline CDR1 SGHVS, CDR2 FNYEAQ. Those enrolled, adults aged about 18 to 89 years, came from around 24 US areas. Repertoires were generated with immunoSEQ multiplex PCR, while TCRdb's copy carries only in-frame clones and drops some. Of about 300,000 clones listed, 85% are singletons. The V and J genes are TRBV7-6 and TRBJ1-2; 8 nucleotides align to TRBD1. This clonotype was sampled from a woman in her 30s who had been exposed to COVID-19. Input material: PBMCs or T cells enriched from blood (not recorded which). In DNA form, the CDR3 reads TGTGCCAGCAGCCCAGGACAGGGCCCCAACTATGGCTACACCTTC. Its translation: CASSPGQGPNYGYTF.